This T cell receptor beta chain is from a study of T-cell reconstitution after alpha-beta-depleted transplantation in children. The trim removed 4 bases at V and 9 bases at J, leaving 12 bases unmatched. Germline CDR1 is SGDLS and CDR2 is YYNGEE. The CDR3 has 15 amino acids. A TCRbeta library incorporating unique molecular identifiers was prepared. TCRdb itself ran the PCR reads through MiXCR, one entry per CDR3 protein. The sample lists more than 450,000 distinct CDR3 sequences; 18% were seen once. This clonotype was observed a few times. The sequenced sample was PBMCs from the stem cell graft donor, obtained from the stem cell graft. The chain couples TRBV9 to TRBJ2-1; TRBD2 matches at 8 bases. This receptor was identified in a human donor who donated a stem cell graft to a child with acute lymphoblastic leukemia. This CDR3 reads CASSSGTRSSSEQFF. CDR3 sequence (DNA): TGTGCCAGCAGCTCCGGGACTAGATCGTCTAGTGAGCAGTTCTTC.